Below, 18 T cell receptor beta chains from the same sample are listed, as sequenced in a study of T cell responses to AZD1222 COVID-19 vaccine. Some clones are missing from TCRdb's copy, which holds only in-frame ones; the method was immunoSEQ multiplex PCR. The sample gives over 150,000 clones, about 90% of which show up once; around 6% is in the top ten. The sequenced sample was peripheral blood, obtained on day 0 of AZD1222 vaccination. The source of these receptors is an adult in good health.

The CDR3 DNA is TGCGCCAGCAGCCAAGATCTGGGTGGCCTCCCTGAAGCTTTCTTT. Protein sequence: CASSQDLGGLPEAFF. The chain has TRBV4-3 and TRBJ1-1; D call uncertain. The germline gives CDR1 LGHNA, CDR2 YSLEER. V was cut by 0 bases and J by 6 bases, with 14 bases left in between. The CDR3 is 15 residues long.

This clone was seen just once. The genes are TRBV5-1 and TRBJ2-7, with 7 bases matching TRBD1. The CDR3 has 13 amino acids. V trimming: 5 bases; J trimming: 2 bases; junction bases outside the gene matches: 4. Germline V gene data show CDR1 as SGHRS and CDR2 as YFSETQ. CDR3 amino acids: CASRRDSPYEQYF. The CDR3 bases are TGCGCCAGCAGACGGGACAGCCCCTACGAGCAGTACTTC. The full variable domain, completed using reference TRBV5-1 and TRBJ2-7, is KAGVTQTPRYLIKTRGQQVTLSCSPISGHRSVSWYQQTPGQGLQFLFEYFSETQRNKGNFPGRFSGRQFSNSRSEMNVSTLELGDSALYLCASRRDSPYEQYFGPGTRLTVT.

The rearrangement links TRBV19 to TRBJ2-1; possibly TRBD2 for D (5 bases). Germline values: CDR1 LNHDA, CDR2 SQIVND (reference sequence). This CDR3 is built from 15 residues. V lost 3 bases to trimming and J lost 0 bases, with 9 bases between them. The DNA of the CDR3 is TGTGCCAGTAGTATCTCGGGGAGCTCCTACAATGAGCAGTTCTTC. Encoded protein: CASSISGSSYNEQFF.

The rearrangement joins TRBV27 to TRBJ2-2; TRBD1 matches at 8 bases. Germline values: CDR1 MNHEY, CDR2 SMNVEV (reference sequence). The CDR3 runs 16 residues. Trimming took 3 bases from V and 1 from J; bases not matched to a gene: 4. The CDR3 loop is CASSLAGTGNTGELFF. The CDR3, as DNA: TGTGCCAGCAGTTTGGCCGGGACAGGGAACACCGGGGAGCTGTTTTTT.

This chain uses TRBV5-1 with TRBJ2-6; D is unresolved. This CDR3 has 15 residues. The germline gives CDR1 SGHRS, CDR2 YFSETQ. The V end lost 1 base, the J end lost 0 bases, and 5 bases lay between the germline ends. The CDR3 region has the DNA TGCGCCAGCAGCTTGCTGGTCTCTGGGGCCAACGTCCTGACTTTC. It codes for CASSLLVSGANVLTF.

V usage is TRBV30 and J usage is TRBJ1-2; D gene ambiguous. The CDR3 is made up of 14 amino acids. V lost 2 bases to trimming and J lost 0 bases, with 10 bases between them. CDR1 is GTSNPN and CDR2 is SVGIG in the germline V gene (reference sequence). The CDR3 DNA is TGTGCCTGGAGTAAAGCGTATGCTAACTATGGCTACACCTTC. This codes for CAWSKAYANYGYTF.

V and J are TRBV4-3 and TRBJ2-4; 8 bases line up with TRBD2. CDR1 is LGHNA and CDR2 is YSLEER in the germline V gene. With 0 bases clipped from V and 4 bases from J, the junction kept 8 bases outside the gene matches. The CDR3 covers 17 residues. The CDR3 DNA sequence: TGCGCCAGCAGCCAAGATCTCGGGGGGGATCCAAAAAACATTCAGTACTTC. Its translation is CASSQDLGGDPKNIQYF.

V and J are TRBV5-1 and TRBJ2-5; a weak D match, TRBD1 (6 bases). The CDR3 consists of 15 residues. Germline values: CDR1 SGHRS, CDR2 YFSETQ. Deletions cut 0 bases from V and 4 bases from J, with 13 bases between. Here the CDR3 reads CASSLVLGAGETQYF. The CDR3 DNA sequence: TGCGCCAGCAGCTTGGTCTTGGGGGCTGGAGAGACCCAGTACTTC.

The chain joins TRBV29-1 to TRBJ1-2; 8 nucleotides align to TRBD1. The trim removed 1 base at V and 5 bases at J, leaving 18 bases unmatched. CDR3 length: 18 amino acids. The germline V gene has CDR1 SQVTM and CDR2 ANQGSEA. The CDR3 bases are TGCAGCGTTGAAGGTCCTAGAGGACAGGGTTTAAGAGGGTATGGCTACACCTTC. This translates into CSVEGPRGQGLRGYGYTF.

The rearrangement uses TRBV4-1 and TRBJ1-6; 8 positions match TRBD1. With V trimmed by 1 base and J by 14 bases, 7 bases remained unmatched. In germline, CDR1 is MGHRA, CDR2 YSYEKL. The CDR3 consists of 14 residues. CDR3 sequence reads: CASSQARGQGTLHF. Here the CDR3 DNA reads TGCGCCAGCAGCCAAGCCCGAGGACAGGGTACCCTCCACTTT.

The gene calls are TRBV6-5 and TRBJ2-7; D is possibly TRBD1 (5 bases). Germline assignment: CDR1 MNHEY and CDR2 SVGAGI. The V end was cut by 2 bases, the J end by 1 base, with 6 bases between. The CDR3 has 13 amino acids. The chain's CDR3 is CASSYGASYEQYF. DNA for the CDR3: TGTGCCAGCAGTTACGGGGCATCCTACGAGCAGTACTTC.

V and J are TRBV5-4 and TRBJ2-1; D not certain. Germline CDR1 reads SGHNT; CDR2 reads YYREEE (reference sequence). Between the trimmed V and J ends, which lost 2 bases and 4 bases, there was a span of 16 bases. The CDR3 contains 16 residues. In nucleotides, the CDR3 is TGTGCCAGCAGCTTCAAAGGCAGGACCGCATACAATGAGCAGTTCTTC. It translates to CASSFKGRTAYNEQFF.

This clone has only a few counts. The chain is built from TRBV10-2 and TRBJ1-2; a weak D match, TRBD1 (6 bases). This CDR3 has 15 residues. V lost 10 bases, J lost 8 bases, and 26 bases lay in between. CDR1 is WSHSY and CDR2 is SAAADI in the germline V gene. For the CDR3, the DNA is TGCGCCACCTACACCCAGAGGGGGGGCGAAGGAGGCTACACCTTC. Its translation is CATYTQRGGEGGYTF.

V and J are TRBV28 and TRBJ2-5, with D perhaps TRBD2 (6 bases). Deletions cut 6 bases from V and 1 base from J, with 18 bases between. The CDR3 is 16 residues long. Germline assignment: CDR1 MDHEN and CDR2 SYDVKM. In nucleotides, the CDR3 is TGTGCCAGCAGGGGTGAGGGAGGCAAACCCCAAGAGACCCAGTACTTC. Its translation: CASRGEGGKPQETQYF.

This clone was seen a single time. The V call is TRBV21-1, the J call TRBJ1-5; the D segment call TRBD1 is taken from the table without a DNA check. TRBV21-1 is termed a pseudogene. The CDR3 has 17 amino acids. CDR3 protein: CASSKVVYRYSNQPQHF. Written as DNA, the CDR3 is TGTGCCAGCAGCAAAGTGGTTTACAGATATAGCAATCAGCCCCAGCATTTT.

This chain joins TRBV4-2 and TRBJ1-2; tentative D call: TRBD1 (5 bases). The CDR3 contains 13 residues. Trimming removed 0 bases at V and 5 bases at J, with 7 bases between. The germline V gene encodes CDR1 LGHNA and CDR2 YNFKEQ. CDR3 nucleotide sequence: TGTGCCAGCAGCCAAGAGGGGGAGTATGGCTACACCTTC. Amino acid sequence: CASSQEGEYGYTF.

The chain uses TRBV6-5 and TRBJ1-2, with D possibly TRBD1 on 5 matching bases. CDR1 MNHEY and CDR2 SVGAGI come from the germline V gene. The CDR3 totals 14 residues. V lost 7 bases and J 6 bases, leaving 18 bases between the germline ends. For the CDR3, the DNA is TGTGCCAGCACCCGGGACGTGAGATTCGATGGCTACACCTTC. It yields the protein CASTRDVRFDGYTF.

The rearrangement uses TRBV3-1 (or the pseudogene TRBV3-2) and TRBJ2-7; D may be TRBD1 (6 bases). The CDR3 contains 16 residues. Germline values: CDR1 LGHDT, CDR2 YNNKEL (reference sequence). The germline V and J ends were trimmed by 4 bases and 1 base, with 17 bases remaining between them. CDR3 DNA: TGTGCCAGCAGCCCCCCCGGACAGAAAATTTCCTACGAGCAGTACTTC. It specifies CASSPPGQKISYEQYF.